Here is one T cell receptor beta chain with its context. Its antigen is currently unknown. Generated by immunoSEQ multiplex PCR, the TCRdb table keeps only in-frame clones and is missing some. The sample shows around 46,000 clones, over 75% of them seen only once. The germline CDR1 and CDR2 sequences are MNHNS and SASEGT. With V trimmed by 2 bases and J by 2 bases, 10 bases remained unmatched. This CDR3 comprises 17 residues. The data derive from a study of OX40 agonist ivuxolimab in advanced cancers. The study's findings and limits: Normalized expansion of T-cell clones was also low for some nonresponders.

V gene TRBV6-1 combines with J gene TRBJ2-5; 8 nucleotides line up with TRBD2. This specimen consisted of CD4+ or CD8+ T cells sorted from blood, obtained in a trial of the OX40 agonist ivuxolimab. This sequence originates from an adult with an advanced solid tumor such as melanoma, head and neck, liver or kidney cancer. The chain's CDR3 is CASSESTTSGGQETQYF. CDR3 nucleotides: TGTGCCAGCAGTGAAAGCACCACTAGCGGAGGTCAAGAGACCCAGTACTTC.